The TCR beta chain under discussion was sequenced for a study of T-cell reconstitution after alpha-beta-depleted transplantation in children. Findings and limits, study-wide: TCRbeta diversity was high at day 60 in some patients (a result of surviving recipient T cells and thymic progenitors). Expanded graft clones, several hundred of them, were reportedly the source of alpha-beta T cells about two months after transplant.

Details on this clonotype: Its antigen is undetermined.

Unique molecular identifiers were used to barcode this TCRbeta library. TCRdb fed the PCR reads into MiXCR, producing one record per CDR3 protein. The sample carries roughly 310,000 distinct CDR3 sequences, over 20% recorded once. The CDR3 has 14 amino acids. Germline V gene data show CDR1 as ENHRY and CDR2 as SYGVKD. The trim removed 8 bases at V and 8 bases at J, leaving 8 bases unmatched. This specimen was PBMCs, mostly from graft donor cells, taken 180 days after TCRalphabeta/CD19-depleted stem cell transplant. The sequence was obtained from a male patient under 18 who had a stem cell transplant for acute lymphoblastic leukemia, so the T cells may come from the graft donor. This sequence joins TRBV10-3 and TRBJ2-1; 11 nucleotides match TRBD2. The CDR3 loop reads CAIGASGRRDEQFF. CDR3 coding DNA: TGTGCCATCGGGGCTAGCGGGAGGCGCGATGAGCAGTTCTTC.